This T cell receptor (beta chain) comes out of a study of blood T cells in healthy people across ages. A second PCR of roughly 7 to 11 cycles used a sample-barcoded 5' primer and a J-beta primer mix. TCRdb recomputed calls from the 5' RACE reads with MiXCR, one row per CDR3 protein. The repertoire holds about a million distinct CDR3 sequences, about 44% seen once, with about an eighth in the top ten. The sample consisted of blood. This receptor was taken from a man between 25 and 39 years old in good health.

CDR3 sequence: CASSPYPGELFF. DNA for the CDR3: TGTGCCAGCAGCCCCTACCCTGGGGAGCTGTTTTTT. The V call is TRBV11-2, the J call TRBJ2-2; D is unclear. The CDR3 runs to 12 residues. Germline V CDR1 and CDR2: SGHAT, FQNNGV. The germline V and J ends were trimmed by 5 bases and 8 bases, with 9 bases remaining between them.